Detailed here is one T cell receptor (beta chain). The clone's antigen remains unknown. Base qualities are not at hand, and no much larger clone is one base apart. V loses 4 bases of germline sequence and J loses 3 bases, and the interval between the two ends is 15 bases. CDR1 LGHNA and CDR2 YSLEER were looked up in the germline V gene. The CDR3 numbers 15 residues from cysteine through phenylalanine. Of the read, only the CDR3 DNA is kept; its 45 bases are in frame from base 1. In total, 600 or so healthy bone marrow donors made up the cohort. At the time of sampling, every cohort member was nominally healthy, though immune exposures that went unrecorded were likely present. The donor was CMV seronegative and was included in the group of 352 seronegative cohort members. A peripheral blood sample was provided by each donor, and peripheral blood mononuclear cells were used for TCR beta sequencing. The Qiagen DNeasy Blood Extraction Kit was used to extract genomic DNA from the blood cell samples.

This sample was included in a study of cytomegalovirus exposure and HLA in healthy donors (dated by TCRdb to about 2017). Concerning the study at large: An earlier analysis of approximately 640 of the donors reported 250 to 300 Gb of sequence data and 117 million unique TCR beta sequences from about 200 million T cells. In an earlier analysis of more than 550 of the donors, high-throughput TCR beta sequencing was used to judge whether each TCR beta V gene segment behaved as functional or pseudogenic. A separate validation cohort of about 110 different subjects was used in addition to the approximately 670-subject first cohort. Because of strong linkage in the cohort, roughly five DR-DQ haplotypes were treated as single units for association and clustering. Every discovery cohort repertoire had been produced on one sequencing platform. The number of typed donors differed by locus: about 620-640 for A, B, C, DRB1 and DQB1; approximately 520 for DQA1; about 600 for DPA1; and some 430 for DPB1. The study profiled the T cell repertoires of under 700 subjects by immunosequencing and related them to cytomegalovirus serostatus. Among 300 to 500 genotyped donors of the cohort, an average of approximately 240,000 unique TCR beta nucleotide sequences was sequenced per donor, of which roughly 18% were non-productive. To study patterns of TCR occurrence, a later analysis re-analyzed previously published TCR beta repertoires from 550 to 800 donors and added high-resolution HLA genotyping. In a later genetic analysis, genome-wide SNP genotypes for about three fifths of the roughly 670 donors were used, and that subset was treated as a discovery cohort. An early release covering some 640 HLA-typed donors comprised approximately 290 gigabases of sequencing data and approximately 85 million unique TCR sequences. The study was designed to test whether signatures of past pathogen exposure could be identified by cataloging public T cell receptors. Of the 350 to 450 genotyped donors, 65% to 90% were placed in the genetic ancestry cluster associated with self-reported Caucasian donors. Both class I and class II loci were covered by HLA typing, at four-digit resolution. Donor age, sex, ethnicity and CMV serostatus were collected together with the repertoire data. High-throughput TCR immunosequencing, statistical association of individual TCRs with disease status, and machine learning were combined to predict cytomegalovirus infection status. Rather than using new phenotypic data, the later analysis identified candidate immune exposures from TCR beta sequences and from how often those sequences occurred across donors.

Overall results and qualifications from the work: While some public TCRs were present in many individuals, most TCR sequences turned up only very rarely across donors. A later analysis associated about 17,000 TCR beta sequences with specific HLA alleles at a false discovery rate of 0.05. It was suggested by the authors that the approach could potentially be generalized to other disease states and immunological phenotypes. A later genetic analysis reported fewer N-insertions in productive TCRs among donors in an Asian-associated ancestry cluster than the roughly 620-donor mean. In a later analysis, most CMV-associated TCR beta chains were found to appear HLA-restricted, with HLA associations seemingly driven largely by CMV exposure. In the study, 164 TCR beta chains were listed as associated with cytomegalovirus. Broadly in line with IMGT annotations, most TCR beta V segments showed up in productive rearrangements about 87% or about 30% of the time in an earlier analysis of 450 to 600 of the donors. Three of the identified cytomegalovirus-associated TCR beta chains were confirmed in vitro to be specific for cytomegalovirus antigens. Linkage disequilibrium might explain the correlated functional status among segregating V segments, but an unknown experimental factor could not be ruled out. According to a later analysis, parvovirus B19, influenza, CMV and Epstein-Barr virus appeared linked to several top co-occurrence clusters. According to a later analysis, TCR association rates differed among HLA loci, with DRB1 alleles showing the most associated TCRs and HLA-C alleles showing the fewest. The presence/absence analyses assumed that sequencing depth was roughly uniform across donors, and that assumption may not be true. The cohort was sequenced for TCR beta chains only, and without alpha or paired-chain data the features that could be detected were limited. CMV serostatus was the only immune exposure information available for the cohort. The sequencing pipeline was judged likely to have produced a cluster of highly shared sequence variants as a technical artifact. Because counts were too low, about 18 rarely observed V segments, including chromosome 9 orphons, were excluded from the earlier analysis of around 640 of the donors. HLA typing was unavailable for some donors at each locus, so association tests used only the typed subset. In a later genetic analysis, a missense DCLRE1C variant was associated with V-gene and J-gene trimming of TCR beta chains, and the association was replicated in an independent cohort. When HLA alleles, especially DR and DQ, strongly co-occurred, attributing TCR associations to individual alleles was difficult. A later analysis found that HLA-associated TCR beta chains were more clonally expanded and had lower generation probabilities than equally common non-associated chains. Some IMGT-functional V segments, including TRBV6-2 and TRBV6-3, could not be told apart with the 87-base-pair reads, so those segments were excluded. A further reported finding was that TCR beta sequences accurately predicted the HLA-A and HLA-B alleles for most subjects in the first cohort. The classifier was reported to diagnose cytomegalovirus status with high specificity and sensitivity in both the original and validation cohorts.

The library was produced with the immunoSEQ multiplex PCR assay. For the multiplex PCR, a mixture combining 60 forward primers for TCR Vbeta segments and 13 reverse primers for TCR Jbeta segments was used. Amplification of the CDR3 region of rearranged TCR beta genes was performed with a multiplex PCR assay on genomic DNA. The Illumina HiSeq System was used to sequence the amplified TCR beta libraries as 87-base-pair reads. Per the original workflow: A later analysis counted some 80 million unique TCR beta chains across the 666 repertoires, and roughly 11 million of these chains were shared by at least two donors. To remove PCR and sequencing errors, raw reads were error-corrected and collapsed into unique sequences using a nearest-neighbor algorithm that merged closely related sequences. To assign V, D and J gene segments, CDR3 sequences were aligned to IMGT reference sequences. For a sequence to be retained, a match of at least six nucleotides to both a V gene segment and a J gene segment was required. Rearrangements were classified as productive when the CDR3 lacked stop codons and remained in frame with V and J, and all other rearrangements were classified as non-productive. CDR3 was defined according to IMGT convention as the region running from the second conserved V-encoded cysteine to the conserved J-encoded phenylalanine. The earlier analysis of 500 to 750 of the donors excluded any sequence lacking an unambiguous match to a single V gene segment. In an earlier analysis of 587 of the donors, V segments were called functional above 56.7% productive rearrangements and were called segregating when the between-donor standard deviation exceeded 5%. A statistical classification framework was built to diagnose cytomegalovirus status from the catalog of TCR beta chain sequences. V and J gene assignment, in a later analysis, came from comparing TCR nucleotide sequences with IMGT/GENE-DB human TR gene sequences. Using the TCRdist pipeline, a later analysis assigned CDR3 sequences along with most-parsimonious VDJ recombination scenarios. In a later analysis, each TCR beta chain was defined by its CDR3 amino acid sequence together with its V-gene family, and reads lacking a unique V-gene family were excluded. To address suspected cross-contamination and a sequencing artifact, a later analysis removed over 500 highly shared, low-generation-probability nucleotide sequences. A later analysis calculated a clonal expansion index for each public chain from normalized within-repertoire ranks of inferred template counts. In a later analysis, generation probabilities were computed with a VDJ recombination model fitted to out-of-frame rearrangements, and the resulting probabilities were checked against IGoR. Hypergeometric tests were used in a later analysis to score TCR-TCR, TCR-HLA and TCR-CMV co-occurrence, with a repertoire-size bias correction applied to the TCR pairs. In a later analysis, false discovery rates were estimated by permuting HLA or CMV assignments 20 times. In a later analysis, co-occurring TCRs were grouped with DBSCAN, and TCRdist sequence similarity was added when clustering was performed within HLA-allele-positive subsets. Repertoires with fewer than 30,000 or more than 120,000 public chains were left out of co-occurrence clustering, as were four to six repertoires with anomalous nucleotide sharing. The source is immuneACCESS, and TCRdb retained only in-frame sequences with V and J called. Part of the clones is not carried over; for the studies checked, unresolved V genes explain less than half of this, and the remainder is unexplained. V, J and clone size reflect that table, while D and trimming were determined from the DNA. For this sample there are 120,000 or so clones; 75% appear just once. Jointly, the top ten make up roughly 3.5% of the sample.

The sequence is built from TRBV4-3 and TRBJ1-1, with the D gene too uncertain to name. Source material: PBMCs. The clonotype comes from a woman aged 50 to 60 in good health and CMV-seronegative. The CDR3 reads CASSPGHGRHTEAFF. The DNA sequence reads TGCGCCAGCAGCCCCGGCCATGGGCGTCACACTGAAGCTTTCTTT.